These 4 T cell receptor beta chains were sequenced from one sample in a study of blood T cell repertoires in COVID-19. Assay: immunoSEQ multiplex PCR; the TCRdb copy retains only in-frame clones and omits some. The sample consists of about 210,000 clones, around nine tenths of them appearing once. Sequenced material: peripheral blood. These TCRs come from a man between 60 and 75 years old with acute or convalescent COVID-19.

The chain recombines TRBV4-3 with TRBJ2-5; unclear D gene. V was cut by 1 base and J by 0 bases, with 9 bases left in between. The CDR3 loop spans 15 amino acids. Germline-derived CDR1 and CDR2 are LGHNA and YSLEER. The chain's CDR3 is CASSQALADQETQYF. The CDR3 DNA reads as TGCGCCAGCAGCCAAGCTCTGGCAGACCAAGAGACCCAGTACTTC.

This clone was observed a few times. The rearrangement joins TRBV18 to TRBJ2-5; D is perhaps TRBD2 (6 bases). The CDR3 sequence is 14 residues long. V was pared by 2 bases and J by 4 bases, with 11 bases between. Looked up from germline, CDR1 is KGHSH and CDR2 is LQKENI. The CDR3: CASSPGAGRETQYF. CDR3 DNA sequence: TGTGCCAGCTCACCAGGGGCGGGGAGAGAGACCCAGTACTTC. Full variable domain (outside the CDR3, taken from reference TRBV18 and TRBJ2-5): NAGVMQNPRHLVRRRGQEARLRCSPMKGHSHVYWYRQLPEEGLKFMVYLQKENIIDESGMPKERFSAEFPKEGPSILRIQQVVRGDSAAYFCASSPGAGRETQYFGPGTRLLVL.

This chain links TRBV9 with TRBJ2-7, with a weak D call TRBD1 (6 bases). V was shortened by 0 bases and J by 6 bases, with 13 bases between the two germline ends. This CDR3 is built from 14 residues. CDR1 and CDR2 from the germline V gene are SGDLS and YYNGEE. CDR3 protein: CASSVVEDSLEQYF. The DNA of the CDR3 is TGTGCCAGCAGCGTAGTTGAGGACAGTCTCGAGCAGTACTTC.

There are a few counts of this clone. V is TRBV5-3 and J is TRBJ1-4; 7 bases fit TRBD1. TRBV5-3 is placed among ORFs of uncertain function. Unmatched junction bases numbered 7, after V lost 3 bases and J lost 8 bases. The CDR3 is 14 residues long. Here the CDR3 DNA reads TGTGCCAGAAGCTGGACAGGTCGTGTAGAAAAACTGTTTTTT. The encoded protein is CARSWTGRVEKLFF.